A single sample gave rise to the 17 T cell receptor beta chains below, sequenced in a study of cytomegalovirus exposure and HLA in healthy donors. It was with 60 Vbeta and 13 Jbeta primers that the PCR ran. Only in-frame clones appear in the TCRdb table, and some are missing; sequencing was by immunoSEQ multiplex PCR. The repertoire consists of roughly 170,000 clones, with roughly 80% occurring once and the leading ten covering 0.77%. Sequencing input: PBMCs. All receptors come from a young woman in good health and CMV-seronegative.

The chain is built from TRBV7-9 and TRBJ2-7, with 10 bases that match TRBD1. This CDR3 region has 17 residues. Looked up from germline, CDR1 is SEHNR and CDR2 is FQNEAQ (reference sequence). The trim removed 0 bases at V and 1 base at J, leaving 6 bases unmatched. DNA of the CDR3: TGTGCCAGCAGCTTAGCGGGACAGGGGACACTATCCTACGAGCAGTACTTC. It translates to CASSLAGQGTLSYEQYF.

The rearrangement uses TRBV5-5 and TRBJ2-7; D remains unclear. The CDR3 has 14 amino acids. Trimming took 1 base from V and 3 from J, leaving 11 bases between them. Looked up from germline, CDR1 is SGHKS and CDR2 is YYEKEE (reference sequence). As DNA, the CDR3 is TGTGCCAGCAGCTTGCTCCCCAGGCGCTACGAGCAGTACTTC. This codes for CASSLLPRRYEQYF.

This clone was found a few times. The chain carries TRBV19 and TRBJ2-1; 10 nucleotides align to TRBD1. Unmatched junction bases numbered 6, after V lost 4 bases and J lost 3 bases. This CDR3 is 16 amino acids long. Germline V gene lookup returns CDR1 LNHDA and CDR2 SQIVND (reference sequence). In DNA, the CDR3 is TGTGCCAGTAGTAGACAGGGGGCAGGGATCTACAATGAGCAGTTCTTC. Encoded protein: CASSRQGAGIYNEQFF.

The V call is TRBV19, the J call TRBJ1-1; 9 bases agree with TRBD1. The V gene end was trimmed by 4 bases and the J gene end by 3 bases; junction bases not matched to a gene: 12. The CDR3 is 17 residues long. Germline V gives CDR1 LNHDA, CDR2 SQIVND (reference sequence). CDR3 sequence: CASSRIPGQGQDTEAFF. The CDR3 DNA sequence: TGTGCCAGTAGTAGAATTCCGGGACAGGGCCAAGACACTGAAGCTTTCTTT.

The chain links TRBV19 to TRBJ1-4, with D perhaps matching TRBD1 (5 bases). CDR3 length: 16 residues. The V gene's germline CDR1 is LNHDA and CDR2 SQIVND (reference sequence). The V end lost 3 bases, the J end lost 2 bases, and 13 bases lay between the germline ends. The CDR3 DNA reads TGTGCCAGTAGTATTCGGGGGTTTGGGACTAATGAAAAACTGTTTTTT. It specifies CASSIRGFGTNEKLFF.

This clone came up once. The chain employs TRBV6-1 and TRBJ2-5; D is possibly TRBD2 (5 bases). Germline V gives CDR1 MNHNS, CDR2 SASEGT. The ends were cut back, 6 bases at V and 3 bases at J, with 17 bases in the middle. This CDR3 contains 15 residues. The DNA of the CDR3 is TGTGCCAGCAGACATGGGTGGGAGCTTGAAGAGACCCAGTACTTC. As protein: CASRHGWELEETQYF.

The chain carries TRBV6-1 and TRBJ2-1; D is perhaps TRBD2 (6 bases). CDR1 MNHNS and CDR2 SASEGT come from the germline V gene. Trimming cost V 7 bases and J 5 bases, with 18 bases left between them. The CDR3 is 15 amino acids. CDR3 loop: CASTIRRGSDNEQFF. CDR3 nucleotides: TGTGCCAGCACCATACGGAGGGGTTCGGACAATGAGCAGTTCTTC.

This clone showed up just once. This chain joins TRBV4-3 and TRBJ2-3; the match to TRBD2 covers 10 bases. Germline trimming cut 1 base from V and 5 bases from J; bases unmatched to any gene: 6. In germline, CDR1 is LGHNA, CDR2 YSLEER. The CDR3 runs 16 residues. The CDR3 region has the DNA TGCGCCAGCAGCCAAGCTAGCGGGAGATCGGGAGATACGCAGTATTTT. Its translation is CASSQASGRSGDTQYF.

This chain uses TRBV7-9 with TRBJ2-1; a weak D match, TRBD2 (5 bases). Trimming cost V 3 bases and J 6 bases, with 12 bases left between them. Germline CDR1 reads SEHNR; CDR2 reads FQNEAQ (reference sequence). CDR3 length: 14 amino acids. The CDR3: CASSLARGVNEQFF. The CDR3 coding sequence is TGTGCCAGCAGCTTGGCTCGGGGAGTCAATGAGCAGTTCTTC.

The chain has TRBV6-6 and TRBJ2-7; the match to TRBD1 covers 7 bases. This CDR3 contains 14 residues. CDR1 is MNHNY and CDR2 is SVGAGI in the germline V gene (reference sequence). V gave up 5 bases and J gave up 0 bases; unmatched junction bases: 4. CDR3 DNA: TGTGCCAGCAGTCCCTCAGGGGGCTCCTACGAGCAGTACTTC. It translates to CASSPSGGSYEQYF.

The V call is TRBV18, the J call TRBJ2-5, with D perhaps matching TRBD2 (6 bases). Germline CDR1 reads KGHSH; CDR2 reads LQKENI. V dropped 2 bases and J dropped 5 bases, with 15 bases sitting between them. The CDR3 sequence is 15 residues long. As DNA, the CDR3 is TGTGCCAGCTCACCAATCGACCGGGAGACGGAGACCCAGTACTTC. Encoded protein: CASSPIDRETETQYF.

In this sample, this clone turned up a few times. This chain connects TRBV7-8 to TRBJ2-3; D not resolved. CDR1 is SGHVS and CDR2 is FQNEAQ in the germline V gene. This CDR3 spans 15 amino acids. V lost 6 bases and J lost 0, with 13 bases in between. The CDR3 spells CASSFSTRSTDTQYF. For the CDR3, the DNA is TGTGCCAGCAGTTTTTCTACCCGCAGCACAGATACGCAGTATTTT.

The V and J genes are TRBV7-3 and TRBJ1-4; 7 nucleotides match TRBD1. The CDR3 consists of 17 residues. The germline V gene has CDR1 SGHTA and CDR2 FQGTGA. Unmatched junction bases numbered 14, after V lost 5 bases and J lost 5 bases. The CDR3 region has the DNA TGTGCCAGCAGCCCTTACCCAGGGAGACAGGGAAATGAAAAACTGTTTTTT. Its protein is CASSPYPGRQGNEKLFF. The entire variable domain, with the rest obtained from reference TRBV7-3 and TRBJ1-4, is as follows: GAGVSQTPSNKVTEKGKYVELRCDPISGHTALYWYRQSLGQGPEFLIYFQGTGAADDSGLPNDRFFAVRPEGSVSTLKIQRTERGDSAVYLCASSPYPGRQGNEKLFFGSGTQLSVL.

The V gene is TRBV14, the J gene TRBJ2-5; the match to TRBD2 covers 13 bases. The V gene's germline CDR1 is SGHDN and CDR2 FVKESK. The ends lost 4 bases at V and 5 bases at J; junction bases unmatched: 13. The CDR3 sequence is 18 residues long. CDR3 in DNA: TGTGCCAGCAGCCCCGGACTAGCGGGAGTTCTTTTTCATGAGACCCAGTACTTC. Translating gives CASSPGLAGVLFHETQYF.

V is TRBV30 and J is TRBJ1-2; TRBD1 aligns across 9 bases. CDR3 length equals 15 residues. Germline V CDR1 and CDR2: GTSNPN, SVGIG (reference sequence). The trim removed 4 bases at V and 3 bases at J, leaving 9 bases unmatched. Written as DNA, the CDR3 is TGTGCCTGGACCCCACGGACAGGGGCCCACTATGGCTACACCTTC. Residues: CAWTPRTGAHYGYTF.

The genes are TRBV28 and TRBJ1-5; TRBD1 might be the D (6 bases). The CDR3 loop spans 17 amino acids. Trimming left V 4 bases short and J 5 bases short, with 21 bases between. Germline CDR1 MDHEN, CDR2 SYDVKM. The CDR3 region has the DNA TGTGCCAGCAGTTGGGGGCAGTCGCGCGTCTCTCATCAGCCCCAGCATTTT. Protein: CASSWGQSRVSHQPQHF. Full variable domain (remainder filled in from reference TRBV28 and TRBJ1-5): DVKVTQSSRYLVKRTGEKVFLECVQDMDHENMFWYRQDPGLGLRLIYFSYDVKMKEKGDIPEGYSVSREKKERFSLILESASTNQTSMYLCASSWGQSRVSHQPQHFGDGTRLSIL.

This clone was seen just once. V gene TRBV15 combines with J gene TRBJ2-1; 13 bases fit TRBD2. The CDR3 has 17 residues. Germline assignment: CDR1 LNHNV and CDR2 YYDKDF (reference sequence). V lost 1 base to trimming and J lost 5 bases; unmatched junction nucleotides: 5. The CDR3 here is CATSRVGLAGAHNEQFF. For the CDR3, the DNA is TGTGCCACCAGCAGAGTTGGACTAGCGGGAGCTCACAATGAGCAGTTCTTC. The full variable domain, its missing parts supplied by reference TRBV15 and TRBJ2-1, is DAMVIQNPRYQVTQFGKPVTLSCSQTLNHNVMYWYQQKSSQAPKLLFHYYDKDFNNEADTPDNFQSRRPNTSFCFLDIRSPGLGDTAMYLCATSRVGLAGAHNEQFFGPGTRLTVL.